The clone carrying this TCR beta chain was observed a handful of times. Original handling: For nucleated cells, counts were estimated from reference gene primer amplification. The table came from immunoSEQ multiplex PCR; TCRdb's copy has only in-frame clones and leaves some out. That table is the source of V, J and clone size, and D and trimming were worked out from the DNA. Among roughly 120,000 clones listed, roughly 87% were seen once. The entry originates in a study of blood T cell repertoires in COVID-19. Study context: Material from acute and convalescent COVID-19 was sourced from the United States, Italy and Spain. T cells, B-cell-depleted T cells, or PBMCs provided the cDNA or gDNA that served as material.

CDR1 is MNHNY and CDR2 is SVGAGI in the germline V gene (reference sequence). The CDR3 length is 14 residues. Trimming stripped 5 bases from V and 2 bases from J, with 10 bases between. The chain links TRBV6-6 to TRBJ1-5; a weak D match, TRBD1 (5 bases). The sequence derives from a human donor in a cohort sampled during active COVID-19. The sequencing sample was made of peripheral blood. CDR3 DNA: TGTGCCAGCAGTCCAGGGTTGGGCAATCAGCCCCAGCATTTT. The encoded protein is CASSPGLGNQPQHF.